This T cell receptor beta chain is from a study of blood T cell repertoires in COVID-19 (dated by TCRdb to 2018 to 2020). A note on the overall study: Samples from collaborators originated in the United States, Italy and Spain and spanned both the acute and convalescent phases of COVID-19. The prospective study material was composed of cDNA or gDNA derived from T cells, B-cell-depleted T cells, or PBMCs. Deeply sampled blood TCRbeta repertoires from subjects exposed to, actively infected with, or recovered from COVID-19 were included in the dataset. The repertoires were released in a freely available public database meant as a resource for research on the immune response to SARS-CoV-2. The samples were drawn from two sources: the first 160 participants of the ongoing ImmuneRACE study, and about 1,300 subjects contributed by 6 global collaborators. A de-identified subject ID, COVID-19 status, age in years and sex were almost always included in the sample metadata. Where available, HLA class I and class II types were obtained from metadata supplied by the sample provider rather than from assay-based typing.

After removal of 5 bases from V and 0 bases from J, the junction retains 1 base not matched to a gene. Counted from cysteine to phenylalanine, this CDR3 has 13 amino acids. CDR3 DNA is the only sequence kept; it has 39 bases, read in frame from the first base. The germline V gene yields LGHNT for CDR1 and FRNRAP for CDR2. Worth noting for this clone: There is no known antigen for this receptor. No base quality information exists; no much larger clone differs at one position.

The full study reports these points: Clinical and demographic metadata were provided uncurated, with the amount varying by source and participant.

The immunoSEQ Assay, a bias-controlled multiplex PCR, was used to amplify TCRbeta CDR3 regions from genomic DNA. Processing in the source paper ran as follows. Nucleated cell counts per sample were estimated from amplification of reference gene primers within the assay. To quantify the absolute abundance of each unique TCRbeta CDR3 rearrangement, sequence reads were collapsed and filtered. For each sample, productive Simpson clonality was calculated as the square root of Simpson's diversity index across productive rearrangements. TCRdb mirrors the immuneACCESS table, restricted to in-frame sequences. Some clones are absent from its copies; in checked studies, under half trace to an unresolved V gene, and the reason for the others is unknown. The V and J calls and clone size are taken from that table; D and trimming were inferred from the DNA. Within this sample are about 74,000 clones, with about 88% of them counted one time only. The ten top clones hold roughly 3% of the sample.

Each collaborating institution followed its own protocols to collect whole blood in K2EDTA tubes. For TCRbeta analysis, collaborator samples were shipped as frozen whole blood, as isolated PBMCs, or as DNA extracted from either sample type. The rearranged chain carries TRBV12-5 and TRBJ2-7, with TRBD1 matching 7 junction bases. Sequencing was carried out using peripheral blood. This sequence originates from a man between 65 and 85 years old with active or convalescent COVID-19. The CDR3 here reads CASGRDSSYEQYF. The DNA reads TGTGCTAGTGGTCGGGACAGCTCCTACGAGCAGTACTTC.